A single sample is the source of the 15 T cell receptor beta chains below, sequenced in a study of Graves' ophthalmopathy and Graves' hyperthyroidism. Amplification of TCR beta CDR3 regions used RNA transcripts. HTBI primers primed a first-round RT-PCR, and a second-round multiplex PCR followed. MiXCR was run by TCRdb on the multiplex PCR reads, yielding one entry per CDR3 protein. The profile shows some 160,000 distinct CDR3 sequences, roughly two fifths of them singletons. Material: peripheral blood. The receptors here all came from a man aged 30-40 years with Graves' ophthalmopathy.

The table lists this clonotype with many counts. The chain uses TRBV6-5 and TRBJ1-1, with D tentatively TRBD1 (6 bases). The germline CDR1 and CDR2 sequences are MNHEY and SVGAGI. This CDR3 region has 15 residues. The V and J ends lost 5 bases and 1 base respectively, with 14 bases between them. CDR3 loop: CASSNGGAGNTEAFF. The CDR3 coding sequence is TGTGCCAGCAGTAACGGGGGGGCAGGGAACACTGAAGCTTTCTTT.

This clonotype has only a few counts. V and J are TRBV12-3 or TRBV12-4 and TRBJ1-1; D is unresolved. This CDR3 region has 14 residues. Trimming stripped 3 bases from V and 2 bases from J, with 10 bases between. Here the CDR3 reads CASSLTPQNTEAFF. The CDR3, as DNA: TGTGCCAGCAGTTTGACACCCCAAAACACTGAAGCTTTCTTT.

The J gene is TRBJ1-4, the V gene TRBV7-6, with D unresolved. There are 16 residues in the CDR3. Between the trimmed V and J ends, which lost 1 base and 0 bases, there was a span of 9 bases. The germline gives CDR1 SGHVS, CDR2 FNYEAQ. The CDR3 is CASSLDGPATNEKLFF. CDR3 sequence (DNA): TGTGCCAGCAGCTTAGACGGACCGGCAACTAATGAAAAACTGTTTTTT.

At least ten counts were recorded for this clonotype. V and J are TRBV19 and TRBJ1-3; D possibly corresponds to TRBD1 (5 bases). The CDR3 is 14 amino acids. Looked up from germline, CDR1 is LNHDA and CDR2 is SQIVND (reference sequence). Between the trimmed V and J ends, which lost 1 base and 2 bases, there was a span of 6 bases. CDR3 protein: CASSIGGTGNTIYF. The CDR3 DNA reads TGTGCCAGTAGTATAGGGGGGACTGGAAACACCATATATTTT.

This clonotype was seen ten or more times. The CDR3 DNA follows: TGTGCCAGCAGCTCTGATTGGACAGGGGGCGCGGGTGGTCAGTACTTC. It codes for CASSSDWTGGAGGQYF. This chain connects TRBV7-2 to TRBJ2-4, with TRBD1 matching over 11 bases. Trimming took 4 bases from V and 12 from J; bases not matched to a gene: 14. Germline values: CDR1 SGHTA, CDR2 FQGNSA. CDR3 length: 16 residues.

Ten or more counts support this clonotype. The chain couples TRBV6-2 or TRBV6-3 to TRBJ1-2; 7 bases are a match to TRBD1. Germline assignment: CDR1 MNHEY and CDR2 SVGEGT. The CDR3 sequence is 14 residues long. V shed 6 bases and J 4 bases; nucleotides not matched to a gene: 8. The CDR3 bases are TGTGCCAGCAGACAGACCGGGACAGTCTATGGCTACACCTTC. Encoded protein: CASRQTGTVYGYTF.

This clonotype was picked up many times. A much larger clone lies a single base off, so this may be a read error. The chain recombines TRBV12-3 or TRBV12-4 with TRBJ1-5; perhaps TRBD1 as D (6 bases). The CDR3 loop spans 12 amino acids. DNA for the CDR3: TGTGCCAGCAGTGACAGGAATCCGCCCCAGCATTTT. Protein: CASSDRNPPQHF.

The V call is TRBV27, the J call TRBJ1-6; D remains ambiguous. This CDR3 comprises 17 residues. V was cut by 1 base and J by 10 bases, with 20 bases left in between. Germline assignment: CDR1 MNHEY and CDR2 SMNVEV (reference sequence). The CDR3 DNA reads as TGTGCCAGCAGTTTATTCCCAGGACCACCAACGGGGTCACCCCTCCACTTT. Its translation: CASSLFPGPPTGSPLHF.

This clonotype was recorded at least ten times. The genes are TRBV28 and TRBJ2-4; tentatively, D is TRBD1 or TRBD2 (6 bases each). CDR3 size: 14 residues. Trimming left V 8 bases short and J 7 bases short, with 18 bases between. Germline values: CDR1 MDHEN, CDR2 SYDVKM. This CDR3 reads CASGDGGRGNIQYF. DNA of the CDR3: TGTGCCAGCGGCGATGGGGGGCGCGGGAACATTCAGTACTTC.

This clonotype was counted ten times or more. The rearrangement links TRBV18 to TRBJ1-3, with 8 bases aligning to TRBD1. Germline V gene sequence: CDR1 KGHSH, CDR2 LQKENI. The CDR3 length is 15 residues. With V trimmed by 2 bases and J by 4 bases, 4 bases remained unmatched. The CDR3 DNA sequence: TGTGCCAGCTCACCAGCCGACAGGGGAGGAAACACCATATATTTT. Protein product: CASSPADRGGNTIYF.

In DNA, the CDR3 is TGTGCCAGCAGTACTAGCCTAGGGCTGAGGACTGAAGCTTTCTTT. This sequence encodes CASSTSLGLRTEAFF. The rearrangement joins TRBV6-2 or TRBV6-3 to TRBJ1-1; D unclear. CDR1 is MNHEY and CDR2 is SVGEGT in the germline V gene. The germline V and J ends were trimmed by 5 bases and 5 bases, with 18 bases remaining between them. This CDR3 is 15 amino acids long.

This clonotype was picked up many times. The gene calls are TRBV12-3 or TRBV12-4 and TRBJ2-4; D ambiguous. Trimming left V 2 bases short and J 9 bases short, with 14 bases between. This CDR3 contains 14 residues. In DNA form, the CDR3 reads TGTGCCAGCAGTTTACCCCCACCTCCGATCATTCAGTACTTC. The encoded protein is CASSLPPPPIIQYF.

The chain combines TRBV4-1 with TRBJ2-5; 8 bases agree with TRBD1. Per the germline V gene, CDR1 is MGHRA and CDR2 is YSYEKL. After removal of 6 bases from V and 3 bases from J, the junction contained 3 bases not matched to a gene. The CDR3 is 13 residues long. The CDR3 DNA reads as TGCGCCAGCAGGCAGACAGGGGAAGAGACCCAGTACTTC. This encodes CASRQTGEETQYF.

This clonotype has a count of ten or more. The gene calls are TRBV5-1 and TRBJ2-5; D gene unclear. Germline CDR1 SGHRS, CDR2 YFSETQ. Trimming took off 0 bases at V and 5 bases at J, with 14 bases between the two ends. The CDR3 has 15 amino acids. CDR3: CASSLGSVKLETQYF. DNA of the CDR3: TGCGCCAGCAGCTTGGGGTCGGTTAAGTTGGAGACCCAGTACTTC.

This clonotype was observed a handful of times. The chain carries TRBV7-2 and TRBJ2-5, with 8 bases fitting TRBD2. V lost 7 bases, J lost 1 base, and 8 bases stayed unmatched. Per germline, CDR1 SGHTA and CDR2 FQGNSA. The CDR3 totals 15 residues. CDR3 loop: CASNSRTSSQETQYF. DNA of the CDR3: TGTGCCAGCAACTCCAGGACTAGCAGCCAAGAGACCCAGTACTTC.